Below, 4 T cell receptor beta chains from the same sample are listed, as sequenced in a study of CD8 T cells in Susac syndrome. RNA in amounts of roughly 0.5 to 1 ug was reverse transcribed with random hexamers. TCRdb passed the immunoSEQ multiplex PCR reads through MiXCR, listing each CDR3 protein once. Among over 300,000 distinct CDR3 sequences listed, around 90% were seen once. Sequenced sample: CD4+ T cells from PBMCs. The receptors here all came from a human donor with multiple sclerosis.

The chain employs TRBV5-5 and TRBJ1-5, with a weak D call TRBD1 (6 bases). V was clipped by 0 bases and J by 3 bases, with 10 bases between them. Germline V CDR1 and CDR2: SGHKS, YYEKEE (reference sequence). The CDR3 totals 15 residues. As DNA, the CDR3 is TGTGCCAGCAGCTTGGCCCCAGGGGACAATCAGCCCCAGCATTTT. It specifies CASSLAPGDNQPQHF.

The chain joins TRBV29-1 to TRBJ1-1, with D possibly matching TRBD1 (6 bases). The CDR3 covers 14 residues. Trimming stripped 6 bases from V and 0 bases from J, with 14 bases between. Germline V lookup: CDR1 SQVTM, CDR2 ANQGSEA. CDR3 amino acids: CSVRGGRVNTEAFF. In DNA form, the CDR3 reads TGCAGCGTGAGGGGGGGTAGGGTGAACACTGAAGCTTTCTTT. The entire variable domain, with the rest obtained from reference TRBV29-1 and TRBJ1-1, is as follows: SAVISQKPSRDICQRGTSLTIQCQVDSQVTMMFWYRQQPGQSLTLIATANQGSEATYESGFVIDKFPISRPNLTFSTLTVSNMSPEDSSIYLCSVRGGRVNTEAFFGQGTRLTVV.

The table lists this clonotype with a few counts. The chain couples TRBV18 to TRBJ2-5, with D possibly TRBD1 on 5 matching bases. This CDR3 has 13 amino acids. The ends were cut back, 3 bases at V and 4 bases at J, with 9 bases in the middle. Germline V CDR1 and CDR2: KGHSH, LQKENI. Here the CDR3 DNA reads TGTGCCAGCTCACCCGGACAAGTAGAGACCCAGTACTTC. It translates to CASSPGQVETQYF.

The chain links TRBV2 to TRBJ2-7, with 7 bases fitting TRBD1. The CDR3 loop spans 14 amino acids. Trimming at V came to 7 bases and at J to 1 base, leaving 7 bases not matched to a gene. CDR1 SNHLY and CDR2 FYNNEI come from the germline V gene. The CDR3 sequence is CASKTGTGSYEQYF. CDR3 DNA sequence: TGTGCCAGCAAGACAGGGACGGGATCCTACGAGCAGTACTTC.